These 12 T cell receptor beta chains originate from one sample sequenced in a study of T cells in Graves' hyperthyroidism and ophthalmopathy. RNA transcripts served as the template for amplifying TCR beta CDR3 regions. TCR CDR3 underwent first-round RT-PCR with the HTBI primer set. MiXCR, applied by TCRdb to the multiplex PCR reads, yields one record per CDR3 protein. The sample has 250,000 to 300,000 distinct CDR3 sequences; approximately 12% are singletons. The material sequenced was blood. These receptors came from a woman younger than 45 with Graves' hyperthyroidism that later progressed to Graves' ophthalmopathy.

Written as DNA, the CDR3 is TGTGCCAGCAGTGACCAGACTAGCGGGAGTTACAATGAGCAGTTCTTC. Translated: CASSDQTSGSYNEQFF. The rearrangement joins TRBV25-1 to TRBJ2-1, with 12 bases aligning to TRBD2. Germline V gives CDR1 MGHDK, CDR2 SYGVNS. The CDR3 has 16 amino acids. The J segment lost 4 bases and the V segment lost 3 bases, leaving 4 bases of the junction unmatched.

This clonotype was observed a handful of times. The chain uses TRBV7-8 and TRBJ1-5, with D possibly being TRBD1 (6 bases). TRBJ2-3 matches the DNA end more closely, so the J call is doubtful. CDR3 size: 17 residues. Germline V gives CDR1 SGHVS, CDR2 FQNEAQ. DNA for the CDR3: TGTGCCAGCAGCTCTGATGTTTCAGGGGCCGTCAATCAGCCCCAGTATTTT. It specifies CASSSDVSGAVNQPQYF.

This clonotype was recorded at least ten times. V and J are TRBV5-6 and TRBJ2-2, with a weak D call TRBD1 (6 bases). Per germline, CDR1 SGHDT and CDR2 YYEEEE. Trimming took 4 bases from V and 0 from J, leaving 13 bases between them. This CDR3 spans 16 amino acids. The DNA of the CDR3 is TGTGCCAGCAGCCCTCAGTACAGGGCGAACACCGGGGAGCTGTTTTTT. Translation gives CASSPQYRANTGELFF.

In its sample, this clonotype was seen many times. The rearrangement joins TRBV28 to TRBJ2-4, with a weak D call TRBD2 (5 bases). Between the trimmed V and J ends, which lost 7 bases and 2 bases, there was a span of 21 bases. CDR1 and CDR2 (germline): MDHEN, SYDVKM. The CDR3 covers 17 residues. CDR3 DNA sequence: TGTGCCAGCACCCCAACTAGGGTCGGAACTTCCAAAAACATTCAGTACTTC. Its protein product is CASTPTRVGTSKNIQYF.

This clonotype has at least ten counts. The chain links TRBV13 to TRBJ2-2, with D possibly TRBD2 on 5 matching bases. The CDR3 contains 14 residues. The V end was cut by 6 bases, the J end by 9 bases, with 17 bases between. Germline CDR1 is PRHDT and CDR2 is FYEKMQ (reference sequence). The CDR3 DNA follows: TGTGCCAGCAGTTGGACCAGCTCTAGCAGGGAGCTGTTTTTT. This encodes CASSWTSSSRELFF. The whole variable domain, remainder taken from reference TRBV13 and TRBJ2-2, is AAGVIQSPRHLIKEKRETATLKCYPIPRHDTVYWYQQGPGQDPQFLISFYEKMQSDKGSIPDRFSAQQFSDYHSELNMSSLELGDSALYFCASSWTSSSRELFFGEGSRLTVL.

The table lists this clonotype with many counts. The V gene is TRBV18, the J gene TRBJ1-2; possible D gene TRBD1, 5 bases. CDR1 is KGHSH and CDR2 is LQKENI in the germline V gene. This CDR3 has 15 residues. Trimming took 2 bases from V and 11 from J, leaving 21 bases between them. CDR3 region: CASSPTGARGEHYTF. In DNA, the CDR3 is TGTGCCAGCTCACCAACCGGAGCGAGGGGAGAGCATTACACCTTC.

The chain is built from TRBV3-1 and TRBJ2-1, with 8 bases identical to TRBD2. Germline V gene lookup returns CDR1 LGHDT and CDR2 YNNKEL (reference sequence). CDR3 length equals 17 residues. With 0 bases clipped from V and 5 bases from J, the junction kept 9 bases outside the gene matches. DNA of the CDR3: TGTGCCAGCAGCCAAGATGTTTCGACTAGCGCGAACAATGAGCAGTTCTTC. Translated: CASSQDVSTSANNEQFF.

The chain has TRBV11-2 and TRBJ2-3; D is unclear. CDR3 length: 12 residues. The V and J ends lost 3 bases and 6 bases respectively, with 7 bases between them. Germline CDR1 SGHAT, CDR2 FQNNGV. The CDR3 region has the DNA TGTGCCAGCAGCTTCGGGTGGGATACGCAGTATTTT. It specifies CASSFGWDTQYF.

The sample holds a few counts of this clonotype. This chain joins TRBV6-1 and TRBJ1-4; D is ambiguous. Trimming removed 7 bases at V and 6 bases at J, with 18 bases between. The CDR3 has 15 residues. Germline loops: CDR1 MNHNS, CDR2 SASEGT. Here the CDR3 reads CASIGAQAGDEKLFF. DNA for the CDR3: TGTGCCAGCATAGGAGCACAAGCAGGCGATGAAAAACTGTTTTTT.

The rearrangement uses TRBV6-2 or TRBV6-3 and TRBJ2-3; 10 bases are shared with TRBD2. The J segment lost 2 bases and the V segment lost 8 bases, leaving 16 bases of the junction unmatched. This CDR3 spans 18 amino acids. Germline CDR1 MNHEY, CDR2 SVGEGT. The CDR3 reads CASGNLFPGLAHTDTQYF. CDR3 nucleotides: TGTGCCAGCGGAAACCTATTTCCGGGACTAGCGCACACAGATACGCAGTATTTT.

This clonotype was recorded a few times. J is TRBJ2-1 and V is TRBV28; 8 nucleotides line up with TRBD1. The CDR3 is made up of 15 amino acids. Trimming cost V 4 bases and J 9 bases; bases outside gene matches: 11. Germline loops: CDR1 MDHEN, CDR2 SYDVKM. The CDR3 spells CASSSRTGIQFEQFF. The CDR3 DNA sequence: TGTGCCAGCAGTTCGCGGACAGGGATCCAATTTGAGCAGTTCTTC.

A note on this clonotype: Given a much more abundant clone one base away, this may be a read error. J is TRBJ2-5 and V is TRBV30; D might be TRBD1 or TRBD2, each matching 5 bases. The germline V gene encodes CDR1 GTSNPN and CDR2 SVGIG (reference sequence). Trimming left V 4 bases short and J 7 bases short, with 19 bases between. This CDR3 is 14 amino acids long. The CDR3 region has the DNA TGTGCCTGGACGCGGGCAGGGACGGTAGGGACCCAGTACTTC. This codes for CAWTRAGTVGTQYF.